This TCR beta chain stems from a study of control samples from healthy donors and cancer patients. There are 14 residues in the CDR3. V was pared by 7 bases and J by 4 bases, with 11 bases between. The germline V gene has CDR1 MDHEN and CDR2 SYDVKM. Measured with immunoSEQ multiplex PCR; TCRdb has only the in-frame clones, and not every one. The sample records tens of thousands of clones, roughly 93% being singletons. V and J are TRBV28 and TRBJ1-6; no reliable D call. This sequence was found in a woman aged 25 to 39 in good health. Source material: blood. CDR3 nucleotides: TGTGCCAGCAATATGTCCGGATATAATTCACCCCTCCACTTT. Protein sequence: CASNMSGYNSPLHF.